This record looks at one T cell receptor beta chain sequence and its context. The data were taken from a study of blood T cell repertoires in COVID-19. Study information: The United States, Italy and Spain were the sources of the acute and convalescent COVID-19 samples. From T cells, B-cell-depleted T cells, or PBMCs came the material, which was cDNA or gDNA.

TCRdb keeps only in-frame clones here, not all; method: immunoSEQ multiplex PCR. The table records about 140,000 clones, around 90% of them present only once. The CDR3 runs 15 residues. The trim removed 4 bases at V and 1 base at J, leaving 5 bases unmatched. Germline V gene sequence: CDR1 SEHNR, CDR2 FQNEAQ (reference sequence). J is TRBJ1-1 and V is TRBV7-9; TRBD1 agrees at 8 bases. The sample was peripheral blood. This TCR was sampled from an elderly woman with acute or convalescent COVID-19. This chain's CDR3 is CASSSTGTGNTEAFF. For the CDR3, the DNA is TGTGCCAGCAGCTCGACCGGGACAGGGAACACTGAAGCTTTCTTT.